The T cell receptor (beta chain) described here comes from a study of human T cells and chemical hapten exposure. For the study at large: Each week of the roughly 25-week study, patients had diphenylcyclopropenone applied to the scalp.

TCRdb ran MiXCR on the RACE reads and lists one entry per CDR3 protein. The table lists around 300,000 distinct CDR3 sequences, about 5.4% of them singletons, with about 8.2% in the top ten. Time point denoted: pre-sensitization, week 0. The sample's treatment: therapeutic diphenylcyclopropenone sensitization with weekly scalp DPC. Prior to each patch test being applied, blood was drawn. Study-level findings and limits: Expanded TCRs formed significantly more large CDR3 similarity clusters than controls. With regard to DPC sensitization, TCRs above 1 in 1000 frequency did not change.

On this clonotype: Its antigen is not identified.

Trimming took off 2 bases at V and 4 bases at J, with 9 bases between the two ends. CDR3 length equals 13 residues. The germline CDR1 and CDR2 sequences are MNHEY and SVGAGI. Material: whole blood, obtained in connection with sensitization to the hapten diphenylcyclopropenone (DPC). The clonotype comes from a woman aged 18-35 years with alopecia areata. Some clones in this sample may be carry-over from other donors' samples. The chain employs TRBV6-5 and TRBJ2-7; weak D call: TRBD2 (5 bases). The CDR3 protein is CASSYAGVYEQYF. In nucleotides, the CDR3 is TGTGCCAGCAGTTACGCCGGGGTTTACGAGCAGTACTTC.